This T cell receptor beta chain was sequenced in a study of radiotherapy plus CTLA-4 blockade in lung cancer. Study background: With 30% to 40% of patients having disease control, objective responses were seen in approximately 19%.

This CDR3 is built from 11 residues. CDR1 is SEHNR, CDR2 FQNEAQ, per germline (reference sequence). V gave up 7 bases and J gave up 6 bases, with 9 bases separating them. TCRdb's copy holds only in-frame clones and misses some; the assay was immunoSEQ multiplex PCR. The sample shows about 97,000 clones, approximately 75% of them seen only once. Receiving focal radiation plus CTLA-4 blockade with ipilimumab were patients who had chemo-refractory metastatic non-small-cell lung cancer. The clonotype originates from a human donor with non-small cell lung cancer who had a partial response to radiotherapy plus ipilimumab. Some clones in this sample may be carry-over from other donors' samples. Material: peripheral blood, obtained from a patient treated with radiotherapy plus ipilimumab. The rearrangement uses TRBV7-9 and TRBJ2-5; D perhaps matches TRBD2 (5 bases). The CDR3: CASIEGQTQYF. The DNA of the CDR3 is TGTGCCAGCATCGAGGGCCAGACCCAGTACTTC.